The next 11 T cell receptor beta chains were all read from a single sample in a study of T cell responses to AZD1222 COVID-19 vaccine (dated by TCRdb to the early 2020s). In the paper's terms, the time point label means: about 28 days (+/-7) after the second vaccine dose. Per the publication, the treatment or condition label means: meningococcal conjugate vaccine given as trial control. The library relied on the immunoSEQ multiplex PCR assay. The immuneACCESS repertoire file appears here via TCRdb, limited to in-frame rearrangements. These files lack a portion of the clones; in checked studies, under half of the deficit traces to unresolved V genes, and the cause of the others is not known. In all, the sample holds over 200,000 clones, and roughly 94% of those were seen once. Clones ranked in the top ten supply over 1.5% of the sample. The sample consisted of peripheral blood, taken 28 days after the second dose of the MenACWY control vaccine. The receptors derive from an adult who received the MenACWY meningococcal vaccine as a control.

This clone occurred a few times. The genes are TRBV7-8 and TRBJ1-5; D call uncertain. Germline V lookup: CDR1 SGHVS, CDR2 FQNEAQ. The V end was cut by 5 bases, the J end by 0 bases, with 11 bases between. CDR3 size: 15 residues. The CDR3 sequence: CASSPHGFSNQPQHF. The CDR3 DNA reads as TGTGCCAGCAGCCCCCACGGGTTTAGCAATCAGCCCCAGCATTTT.

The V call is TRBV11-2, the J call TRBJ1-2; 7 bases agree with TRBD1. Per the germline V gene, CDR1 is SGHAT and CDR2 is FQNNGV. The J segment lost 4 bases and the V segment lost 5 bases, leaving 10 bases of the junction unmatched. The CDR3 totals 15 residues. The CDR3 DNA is TGTGCCAGCAGCGTAGGGGGACAGTCCTTCTATGGCTACACCTTC. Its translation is CASSVGGQSFYGYTF.

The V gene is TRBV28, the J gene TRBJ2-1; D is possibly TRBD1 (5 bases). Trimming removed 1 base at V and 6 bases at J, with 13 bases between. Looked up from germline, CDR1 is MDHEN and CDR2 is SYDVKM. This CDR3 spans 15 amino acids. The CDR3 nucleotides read TGTGCCAGCAGTTTATACCAGGGATCAAGCAATGAGCAGTTCTTC. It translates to CASSLYQGSSNEQFF.

The CDR3 coding sequence is TGTGCCAGCAGTTACACGAATAGCAATCAGCCCCAGCATTTT. Translated, it gives CASSYTNSNQPQHF. V and J are TRBV6-2 or TRBV6-3 and TRBJ1-5; D unclear. V was clipped by 2 bases and J by 0 bases, with 5 bases between them. CDR3 length: 14 amino acids. CDR1 is MNHEY, CDR2 SVGEGT, per germline.

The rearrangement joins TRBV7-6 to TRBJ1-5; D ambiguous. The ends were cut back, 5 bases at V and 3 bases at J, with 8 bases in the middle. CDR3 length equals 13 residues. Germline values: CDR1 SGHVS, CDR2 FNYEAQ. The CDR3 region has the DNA TGTGCCAGCAGCCGATGGACCAATCAGCCCCAGCATTTT. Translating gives CASSRWTNQPQHF.

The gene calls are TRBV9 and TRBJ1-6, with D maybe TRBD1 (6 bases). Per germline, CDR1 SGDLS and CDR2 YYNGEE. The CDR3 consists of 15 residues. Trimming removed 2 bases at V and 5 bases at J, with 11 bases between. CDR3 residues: CASSVSGQHNSPLHF. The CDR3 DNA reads TGTGCCAGCAGCGTGAGTGGACAGCATAATTCACCCCTCCACTTT. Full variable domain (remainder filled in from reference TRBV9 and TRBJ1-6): DSGVTQTPKHLITATGQRVTLRCSPRSGDLSVYWYQQSLDQGLQFLIQYYNGEERAKGNILERFSAQQFPDLHSELNLSSLELGDSALYFCASSVSGQHNSPLHFGNGTRLTVT.

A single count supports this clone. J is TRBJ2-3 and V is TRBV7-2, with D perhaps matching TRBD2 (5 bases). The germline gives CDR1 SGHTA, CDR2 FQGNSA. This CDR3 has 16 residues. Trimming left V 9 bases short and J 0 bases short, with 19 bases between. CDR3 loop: CARGTLRTASTDTQYF. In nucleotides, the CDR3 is TGTGCCAGAGGAACCCTGAGGACTGCTAGCACAGATACGCAGTATTTT.

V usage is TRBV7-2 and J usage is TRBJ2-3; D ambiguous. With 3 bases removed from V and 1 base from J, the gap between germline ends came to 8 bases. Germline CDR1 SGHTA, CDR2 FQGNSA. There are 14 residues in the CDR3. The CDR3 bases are TGTGCCAGCAGCTTGGGTTTAGGCACAGATACGCAGTATTTT. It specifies CASSLGLGTDTQYF. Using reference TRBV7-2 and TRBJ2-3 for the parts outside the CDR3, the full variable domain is GAGVSQSPSNKVTEKGKDVELRCDPISGHTALYWYRQSLGQGLEFLIYFQGNSAPDKSGLPSDRFSAERTGGSVSTLTIQRTQQEDSAVYLCASSLGLGTDTQYFGPGTRLTVL.

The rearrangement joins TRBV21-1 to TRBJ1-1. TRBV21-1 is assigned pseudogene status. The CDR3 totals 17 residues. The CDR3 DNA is TGTGCCAGCAGCAAAAGCGGAGATTCGGGGCTGAACACTGAAGCTTTCTTT. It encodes CASSKSGDSGLNTEAFF.

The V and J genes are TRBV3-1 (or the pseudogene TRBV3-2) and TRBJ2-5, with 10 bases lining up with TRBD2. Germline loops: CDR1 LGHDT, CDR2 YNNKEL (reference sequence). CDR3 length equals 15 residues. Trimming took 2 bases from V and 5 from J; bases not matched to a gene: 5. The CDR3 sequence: CASSQSSSGSETQYF. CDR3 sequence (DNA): TGTGCCAGCAGCCAATCGTCTAGCGGGAGTGAGACCCAGTACTTC.

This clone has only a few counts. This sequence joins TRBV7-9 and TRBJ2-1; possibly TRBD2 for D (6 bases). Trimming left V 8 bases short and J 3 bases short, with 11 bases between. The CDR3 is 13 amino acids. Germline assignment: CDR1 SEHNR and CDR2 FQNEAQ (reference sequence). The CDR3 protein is CASGGSGYNEQFF. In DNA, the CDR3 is TGTGCCAGCGGGGGGAGCGGCTACAATGAGCAGTTCTTC.